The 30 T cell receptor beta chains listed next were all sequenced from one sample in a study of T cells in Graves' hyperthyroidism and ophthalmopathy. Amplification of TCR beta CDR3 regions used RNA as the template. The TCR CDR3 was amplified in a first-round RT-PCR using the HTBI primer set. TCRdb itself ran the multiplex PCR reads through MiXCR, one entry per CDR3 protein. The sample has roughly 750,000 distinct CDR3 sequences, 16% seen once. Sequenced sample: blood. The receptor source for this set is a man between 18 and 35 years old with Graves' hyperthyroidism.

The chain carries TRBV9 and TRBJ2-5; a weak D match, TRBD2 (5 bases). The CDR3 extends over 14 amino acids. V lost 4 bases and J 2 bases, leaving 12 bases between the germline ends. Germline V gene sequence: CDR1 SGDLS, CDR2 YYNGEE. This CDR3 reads CASSPFRGQETQYF. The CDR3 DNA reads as TGTGCCAGCAGCCCCTTCCGGGGTCAAGAGACCCAGTACTTC.

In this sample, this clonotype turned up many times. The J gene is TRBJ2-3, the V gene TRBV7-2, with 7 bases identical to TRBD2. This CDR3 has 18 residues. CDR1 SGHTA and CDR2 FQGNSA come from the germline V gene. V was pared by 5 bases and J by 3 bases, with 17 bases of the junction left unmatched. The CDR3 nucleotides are TGTGCCAGCAGCGGGGACTTGAGACTAGCCCGGGGTACAGATACGCAGTATTTT. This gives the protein CASSGDLRLARGTDTQYF.

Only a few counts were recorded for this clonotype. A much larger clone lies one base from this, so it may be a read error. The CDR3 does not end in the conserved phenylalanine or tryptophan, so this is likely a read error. The CDR3 DNA is TGTGCCAGCTTACAGGGAGGGAACACTGAAGCTTTCCTT. Protein: CASLQGGNTEAFL. J is TRBJ1-1 and V is TRBV18, with D perhaps TRBD1 (6 bases). The V gene lost 7 bases and the J gene lost 1 base, with 10 bases spanning the gap. The CDR3 length is 13 residues. CDR1 KGHSH and CDR2 LQKENI come from the germline V gene.

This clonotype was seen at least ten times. The CDR3 loop reads CASSPQGHSQWVDTQYF. The CDR3 bases are TGTGCCAGCAGCCCCCAGGGCCACTCACAATGGGTAGATACGCAGTATTTT. This sequence joins TRBV7-2 and TRBJ2-3, with TRBD1 as a possible D gene (5 bases). Trimming shortened V by 5 bases and J by 5 bases, and 23 bases separated the two germline ends. CDR1 and CDR2 (germline): SGHTA, FQGNSA. The CDR3 sequence is 17 residues long.

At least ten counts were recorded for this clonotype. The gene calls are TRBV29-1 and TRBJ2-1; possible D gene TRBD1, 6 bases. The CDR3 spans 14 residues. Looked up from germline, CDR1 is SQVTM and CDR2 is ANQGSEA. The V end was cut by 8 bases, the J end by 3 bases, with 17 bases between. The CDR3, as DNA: TGCAGCTACAAGGACTCGACAGGCTACAATGAGCAGTTCTTC. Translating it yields CSYKDSTGYNEQFF.

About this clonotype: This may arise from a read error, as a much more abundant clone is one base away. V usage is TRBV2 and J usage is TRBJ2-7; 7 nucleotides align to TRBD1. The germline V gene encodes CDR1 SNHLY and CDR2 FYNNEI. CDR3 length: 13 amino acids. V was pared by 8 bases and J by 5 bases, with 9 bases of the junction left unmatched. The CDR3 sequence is CASQGGQTHEQYF. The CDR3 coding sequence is TGTGCCAGCCAAGGGGGACAGACCCACGAGCAGTACTTC. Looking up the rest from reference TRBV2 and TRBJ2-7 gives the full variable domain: EPEVTQTPSHQVTQMGQEVILRCVPISNHLYFYWYRQILGQKVEFLVSFYNNEISEKSEIFDDQFSVERPDGSNFTLKIRSTKLEDSAMYFCASQGGQTHEQYFGPGTRLTVT.

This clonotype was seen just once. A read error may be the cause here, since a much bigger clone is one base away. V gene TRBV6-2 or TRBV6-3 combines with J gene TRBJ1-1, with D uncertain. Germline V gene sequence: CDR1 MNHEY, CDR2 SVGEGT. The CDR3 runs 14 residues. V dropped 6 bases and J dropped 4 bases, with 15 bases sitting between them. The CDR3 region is CASRARTLRTEAFF. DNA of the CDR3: TGTGCCAGCAGGGCCCGGACCTTGCGCACTGAAGCTTTCTTT.

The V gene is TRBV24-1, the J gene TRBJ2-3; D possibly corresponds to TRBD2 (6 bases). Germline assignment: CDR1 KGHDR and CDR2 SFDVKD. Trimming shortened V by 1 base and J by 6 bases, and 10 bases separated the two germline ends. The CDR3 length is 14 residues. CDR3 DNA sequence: TGTGCCACCAGTGATTTTGGAGGGGAGGATACGCAGTATTTT. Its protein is CATSDFGGEDTQYF.

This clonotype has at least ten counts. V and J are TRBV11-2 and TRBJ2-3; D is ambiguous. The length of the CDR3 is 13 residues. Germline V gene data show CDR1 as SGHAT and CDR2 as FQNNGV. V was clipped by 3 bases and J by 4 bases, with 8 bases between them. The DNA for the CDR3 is TGTGCCAGCAGCTTCTCCAGTCCAGATACGCAGTATTTT. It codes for CASSFSSPDTQYF. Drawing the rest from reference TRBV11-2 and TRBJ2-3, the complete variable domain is EAGVAQSPRYKIIEKRQSVAFWCNPISGHATLYWYQQILGQGPKLLIQFQNNGVVDDSQLPKDRFSAERLKGVDSTLKIQPAKLEDSAVYLCASSFSSPDTQYFGPGTRLTVL.

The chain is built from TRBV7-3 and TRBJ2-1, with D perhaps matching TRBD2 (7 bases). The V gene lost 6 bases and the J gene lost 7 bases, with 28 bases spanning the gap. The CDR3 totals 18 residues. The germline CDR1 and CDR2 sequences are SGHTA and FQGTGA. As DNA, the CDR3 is TGTGCCAGCAGTCCTACGGGGACAAAAGGACTAGGGGTTAATGAGCAGTTCTTC. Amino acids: CASSPTGTKGLGVNEQFF. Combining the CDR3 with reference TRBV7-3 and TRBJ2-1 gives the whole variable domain GAGVSQTPSNKVTEKGKYVELRCDPISGHTALYWYRQSLGQGPEFLIYFQGTGAADDSGLPNDRFFAVRPEGSVSTLKIQRTERGDSAVYLCASSPTGTKGLGVNEQFFGPGTRLTVL.

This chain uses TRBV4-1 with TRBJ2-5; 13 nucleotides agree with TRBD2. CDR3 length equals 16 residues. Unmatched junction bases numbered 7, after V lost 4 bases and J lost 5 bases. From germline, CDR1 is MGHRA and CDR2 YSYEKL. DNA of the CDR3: TGCGCCAGCAGCCCCGGACTAGCGGGAGATGCGGAGACCCAGTACTTC. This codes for CASSPGLAGDAETQYF.

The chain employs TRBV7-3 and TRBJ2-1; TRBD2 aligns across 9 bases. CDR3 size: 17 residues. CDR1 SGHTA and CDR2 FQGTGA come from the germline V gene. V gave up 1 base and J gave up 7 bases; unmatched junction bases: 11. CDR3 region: CASSLSSLSGSSNEQFF. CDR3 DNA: TGTGCCAGCAGCTTAAGCTCCCTTAGCGGGAGTTCAAATGAGCAGTTCTTC.

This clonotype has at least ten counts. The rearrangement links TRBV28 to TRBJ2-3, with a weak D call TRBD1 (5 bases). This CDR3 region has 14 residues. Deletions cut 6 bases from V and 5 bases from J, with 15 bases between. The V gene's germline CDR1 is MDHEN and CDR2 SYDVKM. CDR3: CASRRNLGQDTQYF. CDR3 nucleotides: TGTGCCAGCAGGCGGAACTTGGGGCAAGATACGCAGTATTTT. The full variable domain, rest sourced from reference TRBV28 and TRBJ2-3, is DVKVTQSSRYLVKRTGEKVFLECVQDMDHENMFWYRQDPGLGLRLIYFSYDVKMKEKGDIPEGYSVSREKKERFSLILESASTNQTSMYLCASRRNLGQDTQYFGPGTRLTVL.

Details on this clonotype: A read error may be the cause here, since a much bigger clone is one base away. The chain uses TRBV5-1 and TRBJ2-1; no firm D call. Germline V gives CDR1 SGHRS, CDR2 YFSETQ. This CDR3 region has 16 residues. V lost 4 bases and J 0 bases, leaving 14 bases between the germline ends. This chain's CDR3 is CASSPSRPPSYNEQFF. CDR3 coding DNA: TGCGCCAGCAGCCCGAGCAGGCCCCCCTCCTACAATGAGCAGTTCTTC.

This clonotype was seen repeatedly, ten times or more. In DNA, the CDR3 is TGTGCCTGGAGTGGGCACCGTAAGGGTGAGCAGTTCTTC. Protein sequence: CAWSGHRKGEQFF. V is TRBV30 and J is TRBJ2-1; D not certain. Trimming removed 1 base at V and 9 bases at J, with 13 bases between. CDR1 is GTSNPN and CDR2 is SVGIG in the germline V gene (reference sequence). CDR3 size: 13 residues.

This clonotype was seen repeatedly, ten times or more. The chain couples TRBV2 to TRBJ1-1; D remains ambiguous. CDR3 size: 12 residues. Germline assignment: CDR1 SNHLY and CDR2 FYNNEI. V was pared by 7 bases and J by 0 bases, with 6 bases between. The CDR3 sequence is CASKGMNTEAFF. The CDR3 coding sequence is TGTGCCAGCAAGGGCATGAACACTGAAGCTTTCTTT.

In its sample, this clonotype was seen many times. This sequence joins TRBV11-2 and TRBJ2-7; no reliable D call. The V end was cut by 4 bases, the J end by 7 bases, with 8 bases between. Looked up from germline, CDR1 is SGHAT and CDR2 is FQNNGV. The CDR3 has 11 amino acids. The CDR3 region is CASSSRWEQYF. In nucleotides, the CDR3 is TGTGCCAGCAGCTCCCGTTGGGAGCAGTACTTC.

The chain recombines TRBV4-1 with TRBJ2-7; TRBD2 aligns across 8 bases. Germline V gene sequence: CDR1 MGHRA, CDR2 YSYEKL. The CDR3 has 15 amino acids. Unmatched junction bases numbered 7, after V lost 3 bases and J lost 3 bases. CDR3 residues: CASSHPGRGDYEQYF. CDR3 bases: TGCGCCAGCAGCCACCCTGGGCGGGGGGACTACGAGCAGTACTTC.

The CDR3 loop is CSASVAGLAGRSYEQYF. CDR3 DNA: TGCAGTGCTAGCGTCGCGGGACTAGCGGGACGCTCTTACGAGCAGTACTTC. The rearrangement uses TRBV20-1 and TRBJ2-7, with TRBD2 matching 13 bases. This CDR3 region has 17 residues. The junction had 12 bases not matched to a gene; V was cut back by 3 bases and J by 4 bases. CDR1 and CDR2 from the germline V gene are DFQATT and SNEGSKA (reference sequence).

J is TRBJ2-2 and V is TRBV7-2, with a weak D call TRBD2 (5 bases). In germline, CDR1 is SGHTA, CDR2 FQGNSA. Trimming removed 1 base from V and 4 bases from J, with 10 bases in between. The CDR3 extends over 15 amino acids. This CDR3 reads CASSLDGESTGELFF. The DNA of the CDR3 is TGTGCCAGCAGCTTAGACGGGGAGAGCACCGGGGAGCTGTTTTTT.

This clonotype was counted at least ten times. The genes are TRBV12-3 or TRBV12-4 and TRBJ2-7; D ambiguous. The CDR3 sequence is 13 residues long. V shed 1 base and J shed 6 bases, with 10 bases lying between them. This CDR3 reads CASSLVTGSEQYF. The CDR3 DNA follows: TGTGCCAGCAGTTTAGTAACGGGCAGCGAGCAGTACTTC.

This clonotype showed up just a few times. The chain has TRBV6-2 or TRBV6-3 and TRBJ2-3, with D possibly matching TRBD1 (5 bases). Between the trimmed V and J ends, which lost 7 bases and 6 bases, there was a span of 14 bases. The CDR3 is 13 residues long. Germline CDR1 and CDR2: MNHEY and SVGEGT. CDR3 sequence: CASTPQGGDTQYF. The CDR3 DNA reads TGTGCCAGCACCCCCCAGGGTGGGGATACGCAGTATTTT.

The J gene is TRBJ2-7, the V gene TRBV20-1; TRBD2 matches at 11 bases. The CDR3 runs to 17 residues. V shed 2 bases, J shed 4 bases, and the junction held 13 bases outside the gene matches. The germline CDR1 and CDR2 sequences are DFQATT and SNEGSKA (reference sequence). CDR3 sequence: CSARSLAGGPSLYEQYF. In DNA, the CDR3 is TGCAGTGCTAGATCATTAGCGGGAGGGCCCTCTTTGTACGAGCAGTACTTC.

The CDR3 here is CASSVGSSGIGETQYF. CDR3 nucleotides: TGTGCCAGCAGCGTAGGGAGTAGCGGGATTGGAGAGACCCAGTACTTC. The chain couples TRBV9 to TRBJ2-5, with 8 bases lining up with TRBD2. Trimming took 0 bases from V and 4 from J; bases not matched to a gene: 8. The CDR3 covers 16 residues. CDR1 is SGDLS, CDR2 YYNGEE, per germline. Full variable domain (remainder filled in from reference TRBV9 and TRBJ2-5): DSGVTQTPKHLITATGQRVTLRCSPRSGDLSVYWYQQSLDQGLQFLIQYYNGEERAKGNILERFSAQQFPDLHSELNLSSLELGDSALYFCASSVGSSGIGETQYFGPGTRLLVL.

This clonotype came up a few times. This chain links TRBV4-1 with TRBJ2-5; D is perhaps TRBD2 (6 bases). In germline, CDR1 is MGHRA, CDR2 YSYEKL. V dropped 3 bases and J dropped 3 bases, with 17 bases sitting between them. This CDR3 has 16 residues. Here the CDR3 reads CASSHSLRDSEETQYF. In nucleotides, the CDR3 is TGCGCCAGCAGCCATTCCCTCCGGGACTCAGAAGAGACCCAGTACTTC.

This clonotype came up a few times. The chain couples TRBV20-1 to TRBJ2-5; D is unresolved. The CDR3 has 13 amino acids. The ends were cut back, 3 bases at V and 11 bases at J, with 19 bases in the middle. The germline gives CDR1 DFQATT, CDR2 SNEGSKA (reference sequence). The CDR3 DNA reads TGCAGTGCTAGCCCACTCGGACCATTGGTTCAGTACTTC. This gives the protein CSASPLGPLVQYF.

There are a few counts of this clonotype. In DNA form, the CDR3 reads TGTGCCAGCAGCCGGACCACAGGGGCGCAGGAGCAGTACTTC. Translating gives CASSRTTGAQEQYF. V usage is TRBV5-5 and J usage is TRBJ2-7; 7 nucleotides match TRBD1. Trimming cost V 4 bases and J 7 bases; bases outside gene matches: 11. Per the germline V gene, CDR1 is SGHKS and CDR2 is YYEKEE (reference sequence). This CDR3 comprises 14 residues.

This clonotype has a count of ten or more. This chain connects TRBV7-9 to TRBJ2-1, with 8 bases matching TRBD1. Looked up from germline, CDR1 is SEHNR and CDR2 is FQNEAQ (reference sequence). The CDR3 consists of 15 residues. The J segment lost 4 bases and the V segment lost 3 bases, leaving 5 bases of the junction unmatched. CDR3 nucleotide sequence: TGTGCCAGCAGCTTCGGACAGGGATTGTACAATGAGCAGTTCTTC. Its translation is CASSFGQGLYNEQFF.

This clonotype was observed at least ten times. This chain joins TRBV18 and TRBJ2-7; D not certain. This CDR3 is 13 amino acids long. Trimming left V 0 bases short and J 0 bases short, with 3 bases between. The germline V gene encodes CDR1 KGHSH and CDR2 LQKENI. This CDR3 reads CASSPPVSYEQYF. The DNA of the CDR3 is TGTGCCAGCTCACCACCGGTCTCCTACGAGCAGTACTTC.

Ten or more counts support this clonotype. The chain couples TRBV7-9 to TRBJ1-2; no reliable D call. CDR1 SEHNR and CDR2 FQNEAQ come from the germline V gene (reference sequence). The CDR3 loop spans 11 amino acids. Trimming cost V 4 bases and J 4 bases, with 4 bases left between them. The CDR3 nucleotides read TGTGCCAGCAGCTCCCTCTATGGCTACACCTTC. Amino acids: CASSSLYGYTF.